This T cell receptor beta chain is from a study of blood T cell repertoires in COVID-19. Study-wide context: The United States, Italy and Spain were the sources of the acute and convalescent COVID-19 samples.

The table came from immunoSEQ multiplex PCR; TCRdb's copy has only in-frame clones and leaves some out. The data hold more than 250,000 clones, with roughly 90% observed a single time. Trimming shortened V by 8 bases and J by 9 bases, and 17 bases separated the two germline ends. In germline, CDR1 is SGHNT, CDR2 YENEEA. CDR3 length equals 13 residues. The study assigned cohorts using participant-reported clinical history. The TCR comes from a woman aged 30 to 39 who had recovered from COVID-19. Sequenced: PBMCs or T cells enriched from blood (not recorded which). The rearrangement uses TRBV11-3 and TRBJ2-1; D may be TRBD1 (5 bases). Here the CDR3 reads CASSRRQGSEQFF. Written as DNA, the CDR3 is TGTGCCAGCTCCCGGCGGCAGGGCAGTGAGCAGTTCTTC. The variable domain in full, with the rest retrieved from reference TRBV11-3 and TRBJ2-1, is EAGVVQSPRYKIIEKKQPVAFWCNPISGHNTLYWYLQNLGQGPELLIRYENEEAVDDSQLPKDRFSAERLKGVDSTLKIQPAELGDSAVYLCASSRRQGSEQFFGPGTRLTVL.